Reported below is one TCR beta chain. Its antigen is as yet unknown. CDR1 is SNHLY and CDR2 is FYNNEI in the germline V gene. With V trimmed by 6 bases and J by 0 bases, 3 bases remained unmatched. This CDR3 has 15 amino acids. At sampling all donors were nominally healthy, likely with unrecorded immune exposures. This sample is drawn from a study of cytomegalovirus exposure and HLA in healthy donors. Study conclusions and caveats: Evidence from a later analysis indicated that most CMV-associated TCR beta chains looked HLA-restricted.

Vbeta (60) and Jbeta (13) primers were used in the PCR. Original processing notes: In a later analysis, of 70 million to 85 million unique beta chains, roughly 9.9 million appeared in at least two donors. Assay used: immunoSEQ multiplex PCR; TCRdb lists only in-frame clones, some missing. V, J and clone size were drawn from that table, and D and trimming were deduced from the DNA. The repertoire holds under 150,000 clones, with around 10% as singletons. The sequence derives from a man aged 25-45 years in good health and CMV-seronegative. Sequences were obtained from PBMCs. The J gene is TRBJ1-5, the V gene TRBV2; TRBD1 matches at 9 bases. CDR3 DNA: TGTGCCAGCAGGGGGACAGGGAATAGCAATCAGCCCCAGCATTTT. Translation gives CASRGTGNSNQPQHF.